The rows below give T cell receptor beta chains drawn from one sample of a study of beta chain features in type 1 diabetes. Using immunoSEQ multiplex PCR, the repertoire was profiled, and TCRdb retains in-frame clones only, with some absent. The repertoire includes 90,000 to 110,000 clones, 40% of them detected once, and about 0.07% sits in the top ten. The specimen was stem cell memory CD4+ T cells from blood. Receptors originate from a woman under 30 in good health. Both conserved end residues are part of each CDR3. Size values are once, few and many counts, or a class for expanded clones, and some rows have none.

j_call: TRBJ2-1
v_call: TRBV6-1
cdr3_length: 13
clone_size: -
cdr3_aa: CASRTTVNNEQFF

j_call: TRBJ1-1
v_call: TRBV21-1
cdr3_length: 12
clone_size: few
cdr3_aa: CASSPRGVSAFF

j_call: TRBJ2-7
v_call: TRBV30
cdr3_length: 11
clone_size: -
cdr3_aa: CAWSATGPHNF

j_call: TRBJ2-2
v_call: TRBV12-5
cdr3_length: 18
clone_size: -
cdr3_aa: CASGLRLAGGPNTGELFF

j_call: TRBJ2-1
v_call: TRBV27
cdr3_length: 16
clone_size: -
cdr3_aa: CASRGPGLAGNNEQFF

j_call: TRBJ1-1
v_call: TRBV29-1
cdr3_length: 15
clone_size: -
cdr3_aa: CSSRAQRGLNTEAFF

j_call: TRBJ2-5
v_call: TRBV28
cdr3_length: 13
clone_size: -
cdr3_aa: CASSFQGQETQYF

j_call: TRBJ2-2
v_call: TRBV28
cdr3_length: 13
clone_size: -
cdr3_aa: CASSLNLRTLLFF

j_call: TRBJ1-2
v_call: TRBV4-1
cdr3_length: 17
clone_size: -
cdr3_aa: CASSQVYRGPRFYGYTF

j_call: TRBJ2-3
v_call: TRBV7-2
cdr3_length: 14
clone_size: -
cdr3_aa: CASRLPGGLGSQYF

j_call: TRBJ2-7
v_call: TRBV28
cdr3_length: 15
clone_size: few
cdr3_aa: CASSLRPGPTYEQYF

j_call: TRBJ2-1
v_call: TRBV5-1
cdr3_length: 14
clone_size: -
cdr3_aa: CASSPGDGMGEQFF

j_call: TRBJ2-3
v_call: TRBV19
cdr3_length: 14
clone_size: -
cdr3_aa: CASRTGPSTDTQYF

j_call: TRBJ2-5
v_call: TRBV2
cdr3_length: 12
clone_size: -
cdr3_aa: CASRGDSGTQYF

j_call: TRBJ2-7
v_call: TRBV28
cdr3_length: 15
clone_size: few
cdr3_aa: CASSFLSGQGYEQYF

j_call: TRBJ2-7
v_call: TRBV7-9
cdr3_length: 19
clone_size: few
cdr3_aa: CASSSTWVYRADPHYEQYF

j_call: TRBJ2-2
v_call: TRBV29-1
cdr3_length: 16
clone_size: -
cdr3_aa: CSAKKSGSGTSGELFF

j_call: TRBJ1-1
v_call: TRBV4-2
cdr3_length: 15
clone_size: once
cdr3_aa: CASSQVGHTNTEAFF

j_call: TRBJ2-5
v_call: TRBV7-2
cdr3_length: 15
clone_size: few
cdr3_aa: CASSYSGGIQETQYF

j_call: TRBJ1-1
v_call: TRBV5-1
cdr3_length: 12
clone_size: -
cdr3_aa: CASSRTETEAFF

j_call: TRBJ2-3
v_call: TRBV19
cdr3_length: 13
clone_size: -
cdr3_aa: CASSAYREDTQYF

j_call: TRBJ2-2
v_call: TRBV6-6
cdr3_length: 16
clone_size: -
cdr3_aa: CASSYSSGMNTGELFF

j_call: TRBJ2-7
v_call: TRBV20-1
cdr3_length: 11
clone_size: few
cdr3_aa: CSARQGYEQYF

j_call: TRBJ1-3
v_call: TRBV5-1
cdr3_length: 17
clone_size: -
cdr3_aa: CASSLNPGGSSGNTIYF

j_call: TRBJ2-3
v_call: TRBV12-5
cdr3_length: 16
clone_size: -
cdr3_aa: CASGLVEVRSTDTQYF

j_call: TRBJ1-2
v_call: TRBV2
cdr3_length: 13
clone_size: few
cdr3_aa: CASKLTPNYGYTF

j_call: TRBJ1-5
v_call: TRBV18
cdr3_length: 18
clone_size: few
cdr3_aa: CASSNHRGQGYSNQPQHF

j_call: TRBJ2-1
v_call: TRBV6-5
cdr3_length: 15
clone_size: -
cdr3_aa: CASSRGTASYNEQFF

j_call: TRBJ2-3
v_call: TRBV5-1
cdr3_length: 15
clone_size: few
cdr3_aa: CASIFSGTSTDTQYF

j_call: TRBJ1-2
v_call: TRBV28
cdr3_length: 15
clone_size: few
cdr3_aa: CASSLGSDGGYGYTF

j_call: TRBJ1-5
v_call: TRBV7-2
cdr3_length: 16
clone_size: -
cdr3_aa: CASSPRSGDSNQPQHF

j_call: TRBJ2-7
v_call: TRBV6-5
cdr3_length: 14
clone_size: -
cdr3_aa: CASSLAGVNYEQYF

j_call: TRBJ2-5
v_call: TRBV29-1
cdr3_length: 17
clone_size: few
cdr3_aa: CSAHGTSGRDFGETQYF

j_call: TRBJ1-1
v_call: TRBV10-3
cdr3_length: 16
clone_size: once
cdr3_aa: CAISRLGQGMNTEAFF

j_call: TRBJ2-2
v_call: TRBV30
cdr3_length: 13
clone_size: -
cdr3_aa: CASPLTGTRELFF

j_call: TRBJ2-3
v_call: TRBV2
cdr3_length: 14
clone_size: few
cdr3_aa: CARKGSPTTDTQYF

j_call: TRBJ1-2
v_call: TRBV20-1
cdr3_length: 11
clone_size: -
cdr3_aa: CSARLAEGYTF

j_call: TRBJ2-5
v_call: TRBV28
cdr3_length: 16
clone_size: few
cdr3_aa: CASSLWKASGEETQYF

j_call: TRBJ2-3
v_call: TRBV5-1
cdr3_length: 18
clone_size: -
cdr3_aa: CASSLVRRLDRAADTQYF

j_call: TRBJ2-2
v_call: TRBV30
cdr3_length: 12
clone_size: -
cdr3_aa: CAWTGNTGELFF

j_call: TRBJ2-2
v_call: TRBV13
cdr3_length: 17
clone_size: -
cdr3_aa: CASSLTRTSLNTGELFF

j_call: TRBJ2-3
v_call: TRBV19
cdr3_length: 16
clone_size: -
cdr3_aa: CASSATTSGSTDTQYF

j_call: TRBJ2-3
v_call: TRBV10-3
cdr3_length: 16
clone_size: -
cdr3_aa: CAISEAASGSTDTQYF

j_call: TRBJ1-1
v_call: TRBV5-8
cdr3_length: 13
clone_size: few
cdr3_aa: CASSYDRGTEAFF

j_call: TRBJ1-4
v_call: TRBV30
cdr3_length: 15
clone_size: few
cdr3_aa: CAWTRGDATNEKLFF

j_call: TRBJ1-1
v_call: TRBV9
cdr3_length: 19
clone_size: -
cdr3_aa: CASSPRVLVQSFMNTEAFF

j_call: TRBJ2-1
v_call: TRBV30
cdr3_length: 16
clone_size: -
cdr3_aa: CAWFKKGASSYNEQFF

j_call: TRBJ2-3
v_call: TRBV30
cdr3_length: 14
clone_size: -
cdr3_aa: CALKREGSTDTQYF

j_call: TRBJ2-3
v_call: TRBV5-1
cdr3_length: 14
clone_size: -
cdr3_aa: CASSFDWGTDTQYF

j_call: TRBJ2-1
v_call: TRBV5-1
cdr3_length: 14
clone_size: -
cdr3_aa: CASSQRDIYNEQFF

j_call: TRBJ2-6
v_call: TRBV5-4
cdr3_length: 16
clone_size: -
cdr3_aa: CASSVTGFGASNVLTF

j_call: TRBJ2-7
v_call: TRBV5-4
cdr3_length: 13
clone_size: -
cdr3_aa: CASSGDAAYEQYF

j_call: TRBJ2-1
v_call: TRBV28
cdr3_length: 17
clone_size: -
cdr3_aa: CASRDGRGLSSYNEQFF

j_call: TRBJ2-7
v_call: TRBV18
cdr3_length: 13
clone_size: once
cdr3_aa: CASSLSPGDQQYF

j_call: TRBJ2-1
v_call: TRBV28
cdr3_length: 16
clone_size: -
cdr3_aa: CASSPAGRETHNEQFF